This T cell receptor (beta chain) was recovered during a study of CD8 T cells in ankylosing spondylitis (dated by TCRdb to the late 2010s). With regard to the full study: T cell receptor beta repertoires were profiled in healthy donors and ankylosing spondylitis patients so that disease-linked TCR variants could be found. The full study cohort comprised 25 ankylosing spondylitis patients and over 95 healthy donors. Peripheral blood samples were taken, and synovial fluid was additionally collected from ankylosing spondylitis patients.

TCRdb names Illumina HiSeq 2500 as the instrument used. TCR beta libraries were prepared by quantitative 5'-RACE with molecular barcodes. Processing in the source paper ran as follows. To identify disease-linked TCR variants, a new computational method was used, one built on a probabilistic model of VDJ rearrangement. Clones were called with MiXCR by TCRdb after fastp trimmed the public reads at Q25, and only in-frame beta chains were retained. Duplicate CDR3 protein sequences are folded into a single record with the most common DNA and genes. TCRdb's processing, not the authors', yielded these V and J calls. This sample is represented by over 600,000 distinct CDR3 sequences; roughly 20% of them were singletons. The ten most abundant clones make up around 20% of the sample. This clonotype appeared a few times. The specificity of this receptor is unknown. No quality values exist for individual bases; no much larger clone is one base distant.

The investigation overall reported the following: A TCR beta motif made up of eight highly homologous amino acid variants appeared to be characteristic of blood from ankylosing spondylitis patients. The disease-linked clones were reported to be significantly enriched in matched synovial fluid samples from ankylosing spondylitis patients. A CD8+ phenotype was shown by the disease-linked clones, which were found at relatively low frequencies in peripheral blood. Some of the motif variants had been reported before in the synovial fluid and blood of reactive arthritis patients, a finding that suggests common disease-initiation mechanisms.

The germline V gene encodes CDR1 KGHDR and CDR2 SFDVKD. The CDR3 runs 16 amino acids, cysteine and phenylalanine included. The DNA shown is the 48-base CDR3, in frame from base 1. Between the V and J ends, shortened by 7 bases and 5 bases respectively, the junction contains 20 bases. The sequence was collected from a male donor with ankylosing spondylitis. Sequencing was carried out using blood, either unsorted or a sorted T cell fraction (not recorded which). The sequence joins TRBV24-1 to TRBJ2-1; the D segment may tentatively be TRBD1 or TRBD2, each giving 7 matched bases. The sequenced DNA: TGTGCCACCAGCCCTAGGGAGGGGGCGGAGGACAATGAGCAGTTCTTC. Translated, this gives CATSPREGAEDNEQFF.